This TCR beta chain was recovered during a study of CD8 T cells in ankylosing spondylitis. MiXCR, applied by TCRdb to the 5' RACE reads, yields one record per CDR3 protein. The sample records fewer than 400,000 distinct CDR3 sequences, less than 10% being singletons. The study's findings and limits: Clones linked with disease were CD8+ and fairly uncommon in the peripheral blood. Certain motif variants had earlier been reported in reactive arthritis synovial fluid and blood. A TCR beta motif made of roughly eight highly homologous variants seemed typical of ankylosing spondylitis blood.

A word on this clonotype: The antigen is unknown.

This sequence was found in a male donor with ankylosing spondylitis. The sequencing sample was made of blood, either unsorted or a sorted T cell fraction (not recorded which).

This chain's CDR3 is CASSLEQGPWDEQYF. Here the CDR3 DNA reads TGTGCCAGCAGCTTAGAACAGGGTCCTTGGGACGAGCAGTACTTC. The chain carries TRBV7-2 and TRBJ2-7, with D perhaps TRBD1 (6 bases). V was clipped by 1 base and J by 5 bases, with 15 bases between them. This CDR3 spans 15 amino acids. Looked up from germline, CDR1 is SGHTA and CDR2 is FQGNSA.